The 24 T cell receptor beta chains below were found in one sample sequenced in a study of shared clonotypes between healthy human individuals. Produced via immunoSEQ multiplex PCR; TCRdb's table is partial and in-frame only. The sample records 2 million to 2.5 million clones, over 85% being singletons. The sequencing sample was made of naive CD4+ T cells from PBMCs. Subset described: CD45RA+ positively selected. The receptor source for this set is a man between 18 and 29 years old in good health. Some clones in this sample may be carry-over from other donors' samples.

The gene calls are TRBV30 and TRBJ2-5, with 8 bases matching TRBD1. The ends lost 4 bases at V and 4 bases at J; junction bases unmatched: 2. This CDR3 spans 12 amino acids. Looked up from germline, CDR1 is GTSNPN and CDR2 is SVGIG (reference sequence). CDR3 nucleotide sequence: TGTGCCTGGAATACAGGGGGAGAGACCCAGTACTTC. Its translation: CAWNTGGETQYF.

The J gene is TRBJ2-1, the V gene TRBV4-3, with TRBD2 matching 10 bases. J lost 6 bases, V lost 0 bases, and 20 bases had no gene match. This CDR3 comprises 21 residues. CDR1 and CDR2 from the germline V gene are LGHNA and YSLEER. DNA for the CDR3: TGCGCCAGCAGCCAAGATGCGGCGCTAGCGGGGGTATTATGGGGGAGCAATGAGCAGTTCTTC. Translation: CASSQDAALAGVLWGSNEQFF.

The chain combines TRBV7-9 with TRBJ2-6, with a tentative D call TRBD1 (6 bases). V was cut by 3 bases and J by 4 bases, with 10 bases left in between. The CDR3 has 15 amino acids. Germline CDR1 reads SEHNR; CDR2 reads FQNEAQ (reference sequence). The CDR3 sequence: CASSFRGAGANVLTF. CDR3 in DNA: TGTGCCAGCAGCTTCAGGGGAGCCGGGGCCAACGTCCTGACTTTC. Supplemented by reference TRBV7-9 and TRBJ2-6, the full variable domain reads DTGVSQNPRHKITKRGQNVTFRCDPISEHNRLYWYRQTLGQGPEFLTYFQNEAQLEKSRLLSDRFSAERPKGSFSTLEIQRTEQGDSAMYLCASSFRGAGANVLTFGAGSRLTVL.

About this clone: Additional DNA sequences in this sample encode the identical CDR3. V is TRBV5-1 and J is TRBJ2-5, with a possible D match to TRBD2 (7 bases). With 0 bases removed from V and 4 bases from J, the gap between germline ends came to 10 bases. Germline V CDR1 and CDR2: SGHRS, YFSETQ. This CDR3 region has 14 residues. The DNA of the CDR3 is TGCGCCAGCAGCTTGGTTGGGGGGGCAGAGACCCAGTACTTC. Translated, it gives CASSLVGGAETQYF.

The chain combines TRBV7-9 with TRBJ1-3; D gene unclear. Germline V CDR1 and CDR2: SEHNR, FQNEAQ (reference sequence). The CDR3 covers 15 residues. V dropped 5 bases and J dropped 1 base, with 12 bases sitting between them. The chain's CDR3 is CASSRDIGSGNTIYF. As DNA, the CDR3 is TGTGCCAGCAGCCGCGACATTGGGTCTGGAAACACCATATATTTT.

With respect to this clone: At one end the junction does not follow the germline gene, possibly because of a read error. The chain couples TRBV5-5 to TRBJ2-2; D is possibly TRBD1 (5 bases). CDR3 size: 14 residues. CDR1 and CDR2 from the germline V gene are SGHKS and YYEKEE (reference sequence). CDR3 loop: CASSLGANTGELFF. CDR3 sequence (DNA): TGTGCCAGCAGCCTTGGGGCGAATACCGGGGAGCTGTTTTTT.

This clone was seen a single time. The same CDR3 can be traced to other DNA sequences in this sample. The V gene is TRBV28, the J gene TRBJ1-5; the D is unclear. There are 12 residues in the CDR3. CDR1 is MDHEN and CDR2 is SYDVKM in the germline V gene. Trimming stripped 6 bases from V and 1 base from J, with 4 bases between. For the CDR3, the DNA is TGTGCCAGCAGGACAAGCAATCAGCCCCAGCATTTT. This codes for CASRTSNQPQHF.

Concerning this clone itself: The sample carries other DNA sequences with the same CDR3. The CDR3 coding sequence is TGTGCCAGCTCGAGAGAGTCCTACGAGCAGTACTTC. Translated: CASSRESYEQYF. The rearrangement links TRBV7-9 to TRBJ2-7; no firm D call. With 8 bases removed from V and 1 base from J, the gap between germline ends came to 9 bases. Germline CDR1 is SEHNR and CDR2 is FQNEAQ (reference sequence). The CDR3 runs to 12 residues.

This clone appeared once. The rearrangement uses TRBV5-4 and TRBJ2-5; perhaps TRBD2 as D (6 bases). The length of the CDR3 is 15 residues. The V gene lost 4 bases and the J gene lost 4 bases, with 17 bases spanning the gap. Germline V gives CDR1 SGHNT, CDR2 YYREEE (reference sequence). Written as DNA, the CDR3 is TGTGCCAGCAGCCTGACACGGGAGTGGGGAGAGACCCAGTACTTC. Residues: CASSLTREWGETQYF.

This chain uses TRBV5-1 with TRBJ1-1; no clear D gene. V lost 7 bases and J 3 bases, leaving 13 bases between the germline ends. The CDR3 contains 13 residues. The V gene's germline CDR1 is SGHRS and CDR2 YFSETQ. The CDR3 sequence: CASGEGGYTEAFF. The CDR3 DNA reads TGCGCCAGCGGGGAGGGTGGATACACTGAAGCTTTCTTT.

The chain is built from TRBV10-3 and TRBJ1-1; D is ambiguous. Germline V gene data show CDR1 as ENHRY and CDR2 as SYGVKD. V shed 8 bases and J shed 2 bases, with 9 bases lying between them. The CDR3 spans 12 residues. For the CDR3, the DNA is TGTGCCATCGGTCAGATAAACACTGAAGCTTTCTTT. This gives the protein CAIGQINTEAFF.

Comment on this clone: Other DNA sequences from this sample encode an identical CDR3 as well. The chain links TRBV5-1 to TRBJ2-2, with D possibly TRBD2 on 6 matching bases. Germline V gene sequence: CDR1 SGHRS, CDR2 YFSETQ. This CDR3 spans 16 amino acids. The V and J ends lost 0 bases and 1 base respectively, with 10 bases between them. The CDR3 sequence: CASSLAGRGNTGELFF. The CDR3 DNA reads as TGCGCCAGCAGCTTGGCAGGGCGGGGGAACACCGGGGAGCTGTTTTTT.

V is TRBV19 and J is TRBJ1-4, with D possibly matching TRBD1 (5 bases). This CDR3 region has 14 residues. Germline V gene lookup returns CDR1 LNHDA and CDR2 SQIVND (reference sequence). With 9 bases removed from V and 4 bases from J, the gap between germline ends came to 15 bases. The CDR3 loop reads CASNPGGLNEKLFF. DNA of the CDR3: TGTGCCAGCAACCCGGGGGGACTTAATGAAAAACTGTTTTTT. The whole variable domain, remainder taken from reference TRBV19 and TRBJ1-4, is DGGITQSPKYLFRKEGQNVTLSCEQNLNHDAMYWYRQDPGQGLRLIYYSQIVNDFQKGDIAEGYSVSREKKESFPLTVTSAQKNPTAFYLCASNPGGLNEKLFFGSGTQLSVL.

This clone was detected once. The chain links TRBV7-9 to TRBJ2-6; 7 nucleotides align to TRBD2. The trim removed 9 bases at V and 0 bases at J, leaving 2 bases unmatched. The CDR3 length is 14 residues. From germline, CDR1 is SEHNR and CDR2 FQNEAQ (reference sequence). CDR3 coding DNA: TGTGCCAGAGAGCGGGACTCTGGGGCCAACGTCCTGACTTTC. Protein: CARERDSGANVLTF.

The V and J genes are TRBV5-4 and TRBJ1-2, with TRBD1 as a possible D gene (5 bases). There are 16 residues in the CDR3. The germline V gene has CDR1 SGHNT and CDR2 YYREEE (reference sequence). V was pared by 4 bases and J by 7 bases, with 23 bases between. CDR3: CASSPILQGRLVGYTF. For the CDR3, the DNA is TGTGCCAGCAGCCCCATCCTCCAGGGCCGATTAGTTGGCTACACCTTC.

This chain joins TRBV19 and TRBJ2-3; TRBD2 aligns across 15 bases. Germline V gives CDR1 LNHDA, CDR2 SQIVND (reference sequence). Unmatched junction bases numbered 6, after V lost 5 bases and J lost 0 bases. The CDR3 covers 18 residues. Here the CDR3 DNA reads TGTGCCAGTAGTTATGGACTAGCGGGAGGGTCTAGCACAGATACGCAGTATTTT. Translating it yields CASSYGLAGGSSTDTQYF.

This clone was recorded a few times. V and J are TRBV29-1 and TRBJ1-4; D possibly corresponds to TRBD1 (5 bases). The CDR3 extends over 15 amino acids. Germline V gene sequence: CDR1 SQVTM, CDR2 ANQGSEA. V dropped 6 bases and J dropped 8 bases, with 22 bases sitting between them. The CDR3 region is CSVIPDRDQQEKLFF. In nucleotides, the CDR3 is TGCAGCGTCATACCCGACCGGGACCAGCAGGAAAAACTGTTTTTT. Full variable domain (missing parts from reference TRBV29-1 and TRBJ1-4): SAVISQKPSRDICQRGTSLTIQCQVDSQVTMMFWYRQQPGQSLTLIATANQGSEATYESGFVIDKFPISRPNLTFSTLTVSNMSPEDSSIYLCSVIPDRDQQEKLFFGSGTQLSVL.

This clone came up once. V gene TRBV9 combines with J gene TRBJ1-3; D unresolved. The CDR3 spans 14 residues. V was clipped by 0 bases and J by 10 bases, with 14 bases between them. Germline CDR1 SGDLS, CDR2 YYNGEE. In DNA form, the CDR3 reads TGTGCCAGCAGCGTAGAGTCAGAGGTCGGAACCATATATTTT. It encodes CASSVESEVGTIYF.

CDR3 coding DNA: TGCACCAGCAGCCAAGTAATGGCGGGGGATTCCCTATACGAGCAGTACTTC. Translated, it gives CTSSQVMAGDSLYEQYF. V is TRBV1 and J is TRBJ2-7; the tabulated D call, TRBD2, remains unverified against the DNA. TRBV1 represents a pseudogene. The CDR3 sequence is 17 residues long.

The chain joins TRBV14 to TRBJ2-1; 8 bases map to TRBD2. The CDR3 loop spans 16 amino acids. Trimming at V came to 4 bases and at J to 3 bases, leaving 8 bases not matched to a gene. Per the germline V gene, CDR1 is SGHDN and CDR2 is FVKESK. The DNA for the CDR3 is TGTGCCAGCAGCCGTCCGGGGACTAGGCGCTACAATGAGCAGTTCTTC. Encoded protein: CASSRPGTRRYNEQFF. Supplemented by reference TRBV14 and TRBJ2-1, the full variable domain reads EAGVTQFPSHSVIEKGQTVTLRCDPISGHDNLYWYRRVMGKEIKFLLHFVKESKQDESGMPNNRFLAERTGGTYSTLKVQPAELEDSGVYFCASSRPGTRRYNEQFFGPGTRLTVL.

In this sample, this clone turned up once. J is TRBJ2-7 and V is TRBV5-1; the D gene is possibly TRBD1 (5 bases). CDR3 length equals 15 residues. Per germline, CDR1 SGHRS and CDR2 YFSETQ. The V end was cut by 6 bases, the J end by 0 bases, with 16 bases between. CDR3 bases: TGCGCCAGCACCCTAGGGGTGGGTCTCTCCTACGAGCAGTACTTC. Its translation is CASTLGVGLSYEQYF.

The chain has TRBV18 and TRBJ2-5; 10 bases align to TRBD2. CDR3 length: 16 residues. V trimming: 2 bases; J trimming: 2 bases; junction bases outside the gene matches: 5. Germline loops: CDR1 KGHSH, CDR2 LQKENI. Written as DNA, the CDR3 is TGTGCCAGCTCACCAAGTCGACTAGCGGGTCAAGAGACCCAGTACTTC. This translates into CASSPSRLAGQETQYF.

V usage is TRBV11-1 and J usage is TRBJ2-5; no clear D gene. The CDR3 sequence is 14 residues long. V was trimmed by 2 bases and J by 5 bases, leaving 12 bases between them. Germline CDR1 reads SGHAT; CDR2 reads FQDESV (reference sequence). The CDR3 sequence: CASSLRLTRETQYF. For the CDR3, the DNA is TGTGCCAGCAGCTTAAGACTGACGCGCGAGACCCAGTACTTC.

The CDR3 DNA sequence: TGCAGCGTTGGGACAGGGAGTCGCTACGAGCAGTACTTC. Protein: CSVGTGSRYEQYF. V and J are TRBV29-1 and TRBJ2-7; 8 nucleotides match TRBD1. Looked up from germline, CDR1 is SQVTM and CDR2 is ANQGSEA. V shed 4 bases and J 3 bases; nucleotides not matched to a gene: 5. The CDR3 has 13 residues.